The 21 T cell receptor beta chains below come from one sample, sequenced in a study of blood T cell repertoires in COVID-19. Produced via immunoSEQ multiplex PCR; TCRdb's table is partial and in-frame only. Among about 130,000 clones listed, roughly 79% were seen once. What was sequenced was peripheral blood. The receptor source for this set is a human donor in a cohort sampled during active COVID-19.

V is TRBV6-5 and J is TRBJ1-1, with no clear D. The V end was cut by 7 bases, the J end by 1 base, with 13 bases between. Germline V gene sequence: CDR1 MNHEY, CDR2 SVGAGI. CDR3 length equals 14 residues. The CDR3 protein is CASNSHSSNTEAFF. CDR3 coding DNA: TGTGCCAGCAATTCTCACTCCTCGAACACTGAAGCTTTCTTT.

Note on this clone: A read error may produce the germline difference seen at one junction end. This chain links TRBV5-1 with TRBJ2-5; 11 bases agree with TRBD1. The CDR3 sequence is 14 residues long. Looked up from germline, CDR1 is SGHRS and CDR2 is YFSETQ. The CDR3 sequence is CASRLDRGQETQYF. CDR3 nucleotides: TGCGCCAGCAGATTGGACAGGGGGCAGGAGACCCAGTACTTC.

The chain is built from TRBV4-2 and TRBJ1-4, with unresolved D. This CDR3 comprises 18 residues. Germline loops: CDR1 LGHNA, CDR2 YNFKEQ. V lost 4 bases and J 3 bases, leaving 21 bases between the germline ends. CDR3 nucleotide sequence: TGTGCCAGCAGCCTCCTACTCGGGGTCCTGTCGGCTAATGAAAAACTGTTTTTT. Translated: CASSLLLGVLSANEKLFF.

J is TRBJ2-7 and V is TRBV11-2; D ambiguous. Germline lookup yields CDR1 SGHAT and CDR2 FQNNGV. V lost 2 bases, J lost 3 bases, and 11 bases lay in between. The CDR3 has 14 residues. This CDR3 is CASSLTVTLYEQYF. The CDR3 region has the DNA TGTGCCAGCAGCTTAACGGTAACCCTCTACGAGCAGTACTTC.

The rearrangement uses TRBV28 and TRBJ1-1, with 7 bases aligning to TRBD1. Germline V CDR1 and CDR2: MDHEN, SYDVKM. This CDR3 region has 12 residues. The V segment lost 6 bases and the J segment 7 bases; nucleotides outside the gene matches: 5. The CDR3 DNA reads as TGTGCCAGCAGGCTGACAGGGTATGAAGCTTTCTTT. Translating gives CASRLTGYEAFF.

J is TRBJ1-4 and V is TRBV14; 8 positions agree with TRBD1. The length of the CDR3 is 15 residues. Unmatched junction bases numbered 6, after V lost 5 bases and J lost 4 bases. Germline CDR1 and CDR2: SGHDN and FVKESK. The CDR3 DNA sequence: TGTGCCAGCAGCTTTCGACAGGGGCTTAATGAAAAACTGTTTTTT. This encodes CASSFRQGLNEKLFF. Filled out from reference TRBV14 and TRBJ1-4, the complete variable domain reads EAGVTQFPSHSVIEKGQTVTLRCDPISGHDNLYWYRRVMGKEIKFLLHFVKESKQDESGMPNNRFLAERTGGTYSTLKVQPAELEDSGVYFCASSFRQGLNEKLFFGSGTQLSVL.

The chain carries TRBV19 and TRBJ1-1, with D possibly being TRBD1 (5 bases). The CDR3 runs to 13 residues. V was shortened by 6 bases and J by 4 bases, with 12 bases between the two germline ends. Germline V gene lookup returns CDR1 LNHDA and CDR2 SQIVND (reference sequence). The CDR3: CASRVQGGTEAFF. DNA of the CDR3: TGTGCCAGTAGGGTTCAGGGAGGCACTGAAGCTTTCTTT.

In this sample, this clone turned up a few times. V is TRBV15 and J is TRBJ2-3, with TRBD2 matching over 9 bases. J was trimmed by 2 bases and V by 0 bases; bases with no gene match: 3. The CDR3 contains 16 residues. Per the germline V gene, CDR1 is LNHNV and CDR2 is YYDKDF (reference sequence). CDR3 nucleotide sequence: TGTGCCACCAGCAGAGATAGCGGGGGCCTCACAGATACGCAGTATTTT. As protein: CATSRDSGGLTDTQYF.

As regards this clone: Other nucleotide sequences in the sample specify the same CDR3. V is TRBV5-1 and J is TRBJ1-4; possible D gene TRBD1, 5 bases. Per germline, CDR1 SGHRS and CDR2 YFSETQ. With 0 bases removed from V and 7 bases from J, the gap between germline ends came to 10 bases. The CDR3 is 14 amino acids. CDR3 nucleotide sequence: TGCGCCAGCAGCTTGGAACGGGGGAGTGAAAAACTGTTTTTT. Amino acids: CASSLERGSEKLFF. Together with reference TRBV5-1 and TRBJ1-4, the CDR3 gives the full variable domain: KAGVTQTPRYLIKTRGQQVTLSCSPISGHRSVSWYQQTPGQGLQFLFEYFSETQRNKGNFPGRFSGRQFSNSRSEMNVSTLELGDSALYLCASSLERGSEKLFFGSGTQLSVL.

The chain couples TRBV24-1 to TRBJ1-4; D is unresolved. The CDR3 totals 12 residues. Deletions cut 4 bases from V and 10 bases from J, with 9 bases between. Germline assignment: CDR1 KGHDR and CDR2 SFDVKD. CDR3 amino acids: CATSDPLGKLFF. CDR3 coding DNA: TGTGCCACCAGTGACCCCCTCGGAAAACTGTTTTTT.

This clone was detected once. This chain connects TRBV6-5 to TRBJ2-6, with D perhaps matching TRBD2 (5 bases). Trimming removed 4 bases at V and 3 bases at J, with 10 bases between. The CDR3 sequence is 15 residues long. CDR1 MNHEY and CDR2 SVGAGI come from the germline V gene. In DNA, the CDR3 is TGTGCCAGCAGTTCGGGGAGTGGTGGGGCCAACGTCCTGACTTTC. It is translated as CASSSGSGGANVLTF.

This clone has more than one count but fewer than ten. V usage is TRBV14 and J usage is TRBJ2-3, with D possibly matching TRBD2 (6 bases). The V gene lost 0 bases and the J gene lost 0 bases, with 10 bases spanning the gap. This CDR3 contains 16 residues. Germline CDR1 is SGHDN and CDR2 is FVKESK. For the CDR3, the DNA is TGTGCCAGCAGCCAAGACCCGGCGGGAAGCACAGATACGCAGTATTTT. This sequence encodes CASSQDPAGSTDTQYF. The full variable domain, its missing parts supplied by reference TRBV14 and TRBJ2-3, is EAGVTQFPSHSVIEKGQTVTLRCDPISGHDNLYWYRRVMGKEIKFLLHFVKESKQDESGMPNNRFLAERTGGTYSTLKVQPAELEDSGVYFCASSQDPAGSTDTQYFGPGTRLTVL.

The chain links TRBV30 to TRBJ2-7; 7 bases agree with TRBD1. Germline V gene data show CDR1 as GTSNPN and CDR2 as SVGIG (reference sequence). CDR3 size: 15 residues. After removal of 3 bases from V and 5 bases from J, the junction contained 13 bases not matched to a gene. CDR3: CAWRAGSTGRHEQYF. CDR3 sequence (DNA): TGTGCCTGGAGAGCAGGATCGACAGGGCGGCACGAGCAGTACTTC.

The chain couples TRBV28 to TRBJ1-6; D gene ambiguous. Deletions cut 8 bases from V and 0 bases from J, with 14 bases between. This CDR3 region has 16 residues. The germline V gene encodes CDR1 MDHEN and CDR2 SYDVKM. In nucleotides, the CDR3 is TGTGCCAGCCACACAGCCCTGAGCTCCTATAATTCACCCCTCCACTTT. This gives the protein CASHTALSSYNSPLHF.

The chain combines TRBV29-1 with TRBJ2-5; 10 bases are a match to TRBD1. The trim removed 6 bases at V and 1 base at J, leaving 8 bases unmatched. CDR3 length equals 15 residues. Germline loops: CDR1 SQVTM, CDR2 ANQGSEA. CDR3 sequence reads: CSVPGGQGFQETQYF. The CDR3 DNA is TGCAGCGTCCCGGGGGGACAGGGGTTCCAAGAGACCCAGTACTTC. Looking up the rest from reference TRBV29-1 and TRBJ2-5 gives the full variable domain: SAVISQKPSRDICQRGTSLTIQCQVDSQVTMMFWYRQQPGQSLTLIATANQGSEATYESGFVIDKFPISRPNLTFSTLTVSNMSPEDSSIYLCSVPGGQGFQETQYFGPGTRLLVL.

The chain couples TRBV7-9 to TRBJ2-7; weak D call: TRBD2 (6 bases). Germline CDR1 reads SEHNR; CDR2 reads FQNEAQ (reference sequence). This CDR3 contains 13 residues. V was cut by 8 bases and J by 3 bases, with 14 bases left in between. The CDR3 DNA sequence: TGTGCCAGCTCACTCGGGGGTGACTACGAGCAGTACTTC. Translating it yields CASSLGGDYEQYF.

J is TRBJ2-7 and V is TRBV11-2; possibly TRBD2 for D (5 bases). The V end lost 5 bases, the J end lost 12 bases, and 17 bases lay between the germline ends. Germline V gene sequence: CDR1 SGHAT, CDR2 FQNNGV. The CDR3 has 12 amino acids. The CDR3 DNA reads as TGTGCCAGCAGCCCAGCCCAGAGGGCTCCGTACTTC. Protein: CASSPAQRAPYF. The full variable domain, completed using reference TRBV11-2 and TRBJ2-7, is EAGVAQSPRYKIIEKRQSVAFWCNPISGHATLYWYQQILGQGPKLLIQFQNNGVVDDSQLPKDRFSAERLKGVDSTLKIQPAKLEDSAVYLCASSPAQRAPYFGPGTRLTVT.

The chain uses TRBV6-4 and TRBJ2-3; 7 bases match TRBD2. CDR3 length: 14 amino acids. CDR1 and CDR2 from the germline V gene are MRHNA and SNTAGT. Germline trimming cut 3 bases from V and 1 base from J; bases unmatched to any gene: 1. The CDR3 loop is CASSEGGGTDTQYF. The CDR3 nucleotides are TGTGCCAGCAGTGAGGGGGGGGGCACAGATACGCAGTATTTT.

Here the CDR3 DNA reads TGTGCCAGCAGCTCAGGGCCAGGGCCGGAGACCCAGTACTTC. It translates to CASSSGPGPETQYF. The chain recombines TRBV11-2 with TRBJ2-5; possible D gene TRBD1, 5 bases. Trimming stripped 4 bases from V and 5 bases from J, with 14 bases between. Per the germline V gene, CDR1 is SGHAT and CDR2 is FQNNGV. The CDR3 is 14 amino acids.

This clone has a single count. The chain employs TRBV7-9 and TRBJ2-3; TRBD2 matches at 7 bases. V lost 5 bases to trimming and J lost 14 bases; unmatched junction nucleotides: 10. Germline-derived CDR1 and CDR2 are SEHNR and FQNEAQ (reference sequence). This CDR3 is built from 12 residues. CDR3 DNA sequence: TGTGCCAGCAGCCTCCGGACTAGTAATCCGTATTTT. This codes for CASSLRTSNPYF.

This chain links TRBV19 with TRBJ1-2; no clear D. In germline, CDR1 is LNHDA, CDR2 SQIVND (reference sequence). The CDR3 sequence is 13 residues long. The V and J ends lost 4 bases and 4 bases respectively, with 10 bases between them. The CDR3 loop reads CASSKDGAYGYTF. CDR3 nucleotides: TGTGCCAGTAGTAAAGACGGTGCCTATGGCTACACCTTC. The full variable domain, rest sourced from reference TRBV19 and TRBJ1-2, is DGGITQSPKYLFRKEGQNVTLSCEQNLNHDAMYWYRQDPGQGLRLIYYSQIVNDFQKGDIAEGYSVSREKKESFPLTVTSAQKNPTAFYLCASSKDGAYGYTFGSGTRLTVV.